A single sample gave rise to the 11 T cell receptor beta chains below, sequenced in a study of cytomegalovirus exposure and HLA in healthy donors. Primers included in the PCR were 60 Vbeta and 13 Jbeta primers. The repertoire was sequenced with immunoSEQ multiplex PCR; TCRdb's copy has only in-frame clones and lacks some. The profile covers some 190,000 clones, with about 86% appearing a single time and 1.5% to 2% taken by the ten largest. Material: PBMCs. Receptor source: a man aged 40-55 years in good health and CMV-seropositive.

The gene calls are TRBV12-5 and TRBJ1-4, with TRBD1 matching 8 bases. J was trimmed by 0 bases and V by 5 bases; bases with no gene match: 11. Germline CDR1 and CDR2: LGHNT and FRNRAP. The CDR3 contains 18 residues. The CDR3 loop reads CASGAGTGLVATNEKLFF. The CDR3 DNA sequence: TGTGCTAGTGGTGCCGGGACAGGCCTAGTTGCAACTAATGAAAAACTGTTTTTT.

The V gene is TRBV29-1, the J gene TRBJ2-7, with D unclear. V was cut by 4 bases and J by 3 bases, with 13 bases left in between. Germline V gene data show CDR1 as SQVTM and CDR2 as ANQGSEA. The CDR3 is made up of 13 amino acids. This chain's CDR3 is CSVGLGLGYEQYF. Here the CDR3 DNA reads TGCAGCGTTGGGCTGGGCCTGGGCTACGAGCAGTACTTC.

This chain joins TRBV27 and TRBJ1-2, with TRBD1 matching 8 bases. Germline V gives CDR1 MNHEY, CDR2 SMNVEV (reference sequence). V gave up 2 bases and J gave up 1 base; unmatched junction bases: 3. The CDR3 spans 15 residues. The CDR3 DNA reads as TGTGCCAGCAGTTTAAGCACAGGGGGTAACTATGGCTACACCTTC. Amino acid sequence: CASSLSTGGNYGYTF.

J is TRBJ1-2 and V is TRBV6-5, with a tentative D call TRBD1 (5 bases). Germline V CDR1 and CDR2: MNHEY, SVGAGI. With 1 base removed from V and 5 bases from J, the gap between germline ends came to 17 bases. The CDR3 consists of 16 residues. The CDR3 loop reads CASSYFPLLEGYGYTF. As DNA, the CDR3 is TGTGCCAGCAGTTACTTTCCCCTACTGGAGGGGTATGGCTACACCTTC.

The chain carries TRBV5-1 and TRBJ1-1; the match to TRBD1 covers 11 bases. Germline V gives CDR1 SGHRS, CDR2 YFSETQ. The CDR3 totals 15 residues. Unmatched junction bases numbered 5, after V lost 3 bases and J lost 4 bases. The CDR3 nucleotides read TGCGCCAGCAGCTCAACCGGGACAGGGGGCACTGAAGCTTTCTTT. This gives the protein CASSSTGTGGTEAFF.

This clone was picked up one time. The CDR3 is CASSQGPASGRGEQYF. DNA of the CDR3: TGCGCCAGCAGCCAAGGTCCTGCTAGCGGGAGAGGCGAGCAGTACTTC. The chain uses TRBV4-1 and TRBJ2-7; 10 positions agree with TRBD2. The V gene end was trimmed by 1 base and the J gene end by 6 bases; junction bases not matched to a gene: 9. Germline V gene data show CDR1 as MGHRA and CDR2 as YSYEKL. This CDR3 contains 16 residues.

This chain connects TRBV11-2 to TRBJ2-7; 9 bases are shared with TRBD1. In germline, CDR1 is SGHAT, CDR2 FQNNGV. CDR3 length: 15 amino acids. V was clipped by 5 bases and J by 1 base; unmatched bases: 6. The CDR3 sequence: CASSRTGTGSYEQYF. The CDR3 nucleotides are TGTGCCAGCAGCCGAACCGGGACAGGGTCCTACGAGCAGTACTTC.

The V call is TRBV28, the J call TRBJ2-7; TRBD2 agrees at 14 bases. Germline trimming cut 7 bases from V and 7 bases from J; bases unmatched to any gene: 3. The CDR3 runs 13 residues. In germline, CDR1 is MDHEN, CDR2 SYDVKM. The CDR3 DNA sequence: TGTGCCAGCAAGACTAGCGGGAGGGTAGAGCAGTACTTC. This encodes CASKTSGRVEQYF. Drawing the rest from reference TRBV28 and TRBJ2-7, the complete variable domain is DVKVTQSSRYLVKRTGEKVFLECVQDMDHENMFWYRQDPGLGLRLIYFSYDVKMKEKGDIPEGYSVSREKKERFSLILESASTNQTSMYLCASKTSGRVEQYFGPGTRLTVT.

The chain recombines TRBV18 with TRBJ2-7; 11 nucleotides line up with TRBD2. The CDR3 consists of 15 residues. Trimming took 0 bases from V and 9 from J; bases not matched to a gene: 7. CDR1 and CDR2 from the germline V gene are KGHSH and LQKENI. The CDR3 is CASSPPETSGNRQYF. CDR3 nucleotides: TGTGCCAGCTCACCACCGGAGACTAGCGGGAACCGGCAGTACTTC.

V gene TRBV7-9 combines with J gene TRBJ2-3; D ambiguous. Germline V CDR1 and CDR2: SEHNR, FQNEAQ (reference sequence). CDR3 length equals 13 residues. Trimming removed 5 bases from V and 6 bases from J, with 12 bases in between. Here the CDR3 DNA reads TGTGCCAGCAGCGTGCGGTATGGGGATACGCAGTATTTT. Translated, it gives CASSVRYGDTQYF.

The chain employs TRBV29-1 and TRBJ2-5; a possible D gene is TRBD1 (5 bases). Trimming pared 3 bases from V and 2 bases from J, leaving 13 bases between. Germline V gives CDR1 SQVTM, CDR2 ANQGSEA. The CDR3 length is 14 residues. The DNA for the CDR3 is TGCAGCGTTGACAGGGCAAACCGACAAGAGACCCAGTACTTC. The encoded protein is CSVDRANRQETQYF.